The next 11 T cell receptor beta chains were all read from a single sample in a study of blood T cell repertoires in COVID-19. Assay used: immunoSEQ multiplex PCR; TCRdb lists only in-frame clones, some missing. The sample lists under 250,000 clones; 80% to 85% were seen once. Sequencing was carried out using peripheral blood. These receptors came from a man aged 50 to 59 with active or convalescent COVID-19.

The gene calls are TRBV5-1 and TRBJ1-2; 12 nucleotides match TRBD1. The CDR3 is made up of 15 amino acids. Germline V lookup: CDR1 SGHRS, CDR2 YFSETQ. V gave up 5 bases and J gave up 8 bases; unmatched junction bases: 10. CDR3 protein: CASSLRDRGQAGYTF. The CDR3 bases are TGCGCCAGCAGTCTCCGGGACAGGGGGCAGGCGGGCTACACCTTC.

The genes are TRBV3-1 (or the pseudogene TRBV3-2) and TRBJ1-3, with D unresolved. The CDR3 consists of 14 residues. Germline V gene sequence: CDR1 LGHDT, CDR2 YNNKEL (reference sequence). Trimming left V 5 bases short and J 0 bases short, with 8 bases between. The CDR3 DNA reads TGTGCCAGCAGCGAACAGAGCTCTGGAAACACCATATATTTT. This gives the protein CASSEQSSGNTIYF.

The rearrangement links TRBV19 to TRBJ1-4, with D possibly being TRBD1 (5 bases). The V gene's germline CDR1 is LNHDA and CDR2 SQIVND (reference sequence). CDR3 size: 13 residues. Trimming pared 7 bases from V and 8 bases from J, leaving 14 bases between. The CDR3 sequence: CASKSREGEKLFF. The CDR3 DNA reads TGTGCCAGTAAATCCCGGGAGGGGGAAAAACTGTTTTTT.

The J gene is TRBJ2-3, the V gene TRBV6-5, with D possibly matching TRBD2 (5 bases). The CDR3 has 16 amino acids. CDR1 and CDR2 (germline): MNHEY, SVGAGI. Trimming took 0 bases from V and 2 from J, leaving 12 bases between them. The CDR3 is CASSYSGRAYTDTQYF. CDR3 coding DNA: TGTGCCAGCAGTTACTCAGGGCGGGCATACACAGATACGCAGTATTTT.

V and J are TRBV28 and TRBJ2-5; 9 bases map to TRBD2. J gave up 0 bases and V 7 bases, and 9 bases lay outside the gene matches. The germline gives CDR1 MDHEN, CDR2 SYDVKM. The CDR3 runs to 16 residues. CDR3 region: CASTMRGGRNQETQYF. The CDR3 coding sequence is TGTGCCAGCACCATGCGGGGGGGCCGGAACCAAGAGACCCAGTACTTC.

The chain carries TRBV19 and TRBJ1-2, with a tentative D call TRBD1 (6 bases). The CDR3 totals 11 residues. Germline CDR1 reads LNHDA; CDR2 reads SQIVND (reference sequence). V gave up 11 bases and J gave up 4 bases, with 11 bases separating them. The CDR3 sequence is CAGSQGYGYTF. DNA of the CDR3: TGTGCCGGATCACAGGGCTATGGCTACACCTTC. The variable domain in full, with the rest retrieved from reference TRBV19 and TRBJ1-2, is DGGITQSPKYLFRKEGQNVTLSCEQNLNHDAMYWYRQDPGQGLRLIYYSQIVNDFQKGDIAEGYSVSREKKESFPLTVTSAQKNPTAFYLCAGSQGYGYTFGSGTRLTVV.

This clone occurred a few times. The V gene is TRBV5-1, the J gene TRBJ2-7, with D tentatively TRBD1 (6 bases). Trimming stripped 0 bases from V and 0 bases from J, with 13 bases between. CDR1 is SGHRS and CDR2 is YFSETQ in the germline V gene. The CDR3 length is 16 residues. The CDR3 bases are TGCGCCAGCAGCTTGGCCTGGGACACCTTCTCCTACGAGCAGTACTTC. Protein product: CASSLAWDTFSYEQYF.

This chain connects TRBV30 to TRBJ1-1; TRBD1 agrees at 10 bases. Germline values: CDR1 GTSNPN, CDR2 SVGIG (reference sequence). The V gene end was trimmed by 5 bases and the J gene end by 5 bases; junction bases not matched to a gene: 5. CDR3 length equals 13 residues. CDR3 protein: CAWDRGRETEAFF. CDR3 bases: TGTGCCTGGGACAGGGGGCGGGAGACTGAAGCTTTCTTT.

The rearrangement links TRBV6-5 to TRBJ1-2; 9 positions match TRBD1. There are 16 residues in the CDR3. V shed 0 bases, J shed 6 bases, and the junction held 8 bases outside the gene matches. Germline V CDR1 and CDR2: MNHEY, SVGAGI. CDR3 nucleotides: TGTGCCAGCAGTTACTCTACAGGGGGCTGGGGGGATGGCTACACCTTC. Its translation: CASSYSTGGWGDGYTF.

V gene TRBV19 combines with J gene TRBJ2-7; 7 positions agree with TRBD1. Germline trimming cut 7 bases from V and 3 bases from J; bases unmatched to any gene: 9. This CDR3 has 14 residues. The V gene's germline CDR1 is LNHDA and CDR2 SQIVND (reference sequence). The DNA for the CDR3 is TGTGCCAGTAAATCCCGGGACAGCCACTACGAGCAGTACTTC. Its translation: CASKSRDSHYEQYF.

V gene TRBV19 combines with J gene TRBJ1-2; 10 nucleotides align to TRBD1. In germline, CDR1 is LNHDA, CDR2 SQIVND (reference sequence). V dropped 0 bases and J dropped 2; count of bases not matched to a gene: 3. CDR3 length equals 16 residues. The CDR3 is CASSIETGQGNYGYTF. As DNA, the CDR3 is TGTGCCAGTAGTATAGAAACGGGACAGGGGAACTATGGCTACACCTTC. Using reference TRBV19 and TRBJ1-2 for the parts outside the CDR3, the full variable domain is DGGITQSPKYLFRKEGQNVTLSCEQNLNHDAMYWYRQDPGQGLRLIYYSQIVNDFQKGDIAEGYSVSREKKESFPLTVTSAQKNPTAFYLCASSIETGQGNYGYTFGSGTRLTVV.